This T cell receptor beta chain was profiled in a study of sequential checkpoint blockade in melanoma. The treatment here: randomized to nivolumab then ipilimumab (arm A) or the reverse (arm B). V lost 6 bases and J lost 0, with 9 bases in between. CDR1 is MDHEN and CDR2 is SYDVKM in the germline V gene. This CDR3 is 14 amino acids long. The repertoire was sequenced with immunoSEQ multiplex PCR; TCRdb's copy has only in-frame clones and lacks some. The table lists around 11,000 clones, roughly 80% of them singletons. The chain uses TRBV28 and TRBJ1-5, with D hard to call. The sequence came from a human donor with melanoma. The sequencing here drew on CD8+ T cells sorted from blood (inferred from file names), taken from a patient given nivolumab and ipilimumab in sequence. CDR3 loop: CASRSYSSNQPQHF. Here the CDR3 DNA reads TGTGCCAGCAGGTCTTACAGTAGCAATCAGCCCCAGCATTTT. Full variable domain (outside the CDR3, taken from reference TRBV28 and TRBJ1-5): DVKVTQSSRYLVKRTGEKVFLECVQDMDHENMFWYRQDPGLGLRLIYFSYDVKMKEKGDIPEGYSVSREKKERFSLILESASTNQTSMYLCASRSYSSNQPQHFGDGTRLSIL.